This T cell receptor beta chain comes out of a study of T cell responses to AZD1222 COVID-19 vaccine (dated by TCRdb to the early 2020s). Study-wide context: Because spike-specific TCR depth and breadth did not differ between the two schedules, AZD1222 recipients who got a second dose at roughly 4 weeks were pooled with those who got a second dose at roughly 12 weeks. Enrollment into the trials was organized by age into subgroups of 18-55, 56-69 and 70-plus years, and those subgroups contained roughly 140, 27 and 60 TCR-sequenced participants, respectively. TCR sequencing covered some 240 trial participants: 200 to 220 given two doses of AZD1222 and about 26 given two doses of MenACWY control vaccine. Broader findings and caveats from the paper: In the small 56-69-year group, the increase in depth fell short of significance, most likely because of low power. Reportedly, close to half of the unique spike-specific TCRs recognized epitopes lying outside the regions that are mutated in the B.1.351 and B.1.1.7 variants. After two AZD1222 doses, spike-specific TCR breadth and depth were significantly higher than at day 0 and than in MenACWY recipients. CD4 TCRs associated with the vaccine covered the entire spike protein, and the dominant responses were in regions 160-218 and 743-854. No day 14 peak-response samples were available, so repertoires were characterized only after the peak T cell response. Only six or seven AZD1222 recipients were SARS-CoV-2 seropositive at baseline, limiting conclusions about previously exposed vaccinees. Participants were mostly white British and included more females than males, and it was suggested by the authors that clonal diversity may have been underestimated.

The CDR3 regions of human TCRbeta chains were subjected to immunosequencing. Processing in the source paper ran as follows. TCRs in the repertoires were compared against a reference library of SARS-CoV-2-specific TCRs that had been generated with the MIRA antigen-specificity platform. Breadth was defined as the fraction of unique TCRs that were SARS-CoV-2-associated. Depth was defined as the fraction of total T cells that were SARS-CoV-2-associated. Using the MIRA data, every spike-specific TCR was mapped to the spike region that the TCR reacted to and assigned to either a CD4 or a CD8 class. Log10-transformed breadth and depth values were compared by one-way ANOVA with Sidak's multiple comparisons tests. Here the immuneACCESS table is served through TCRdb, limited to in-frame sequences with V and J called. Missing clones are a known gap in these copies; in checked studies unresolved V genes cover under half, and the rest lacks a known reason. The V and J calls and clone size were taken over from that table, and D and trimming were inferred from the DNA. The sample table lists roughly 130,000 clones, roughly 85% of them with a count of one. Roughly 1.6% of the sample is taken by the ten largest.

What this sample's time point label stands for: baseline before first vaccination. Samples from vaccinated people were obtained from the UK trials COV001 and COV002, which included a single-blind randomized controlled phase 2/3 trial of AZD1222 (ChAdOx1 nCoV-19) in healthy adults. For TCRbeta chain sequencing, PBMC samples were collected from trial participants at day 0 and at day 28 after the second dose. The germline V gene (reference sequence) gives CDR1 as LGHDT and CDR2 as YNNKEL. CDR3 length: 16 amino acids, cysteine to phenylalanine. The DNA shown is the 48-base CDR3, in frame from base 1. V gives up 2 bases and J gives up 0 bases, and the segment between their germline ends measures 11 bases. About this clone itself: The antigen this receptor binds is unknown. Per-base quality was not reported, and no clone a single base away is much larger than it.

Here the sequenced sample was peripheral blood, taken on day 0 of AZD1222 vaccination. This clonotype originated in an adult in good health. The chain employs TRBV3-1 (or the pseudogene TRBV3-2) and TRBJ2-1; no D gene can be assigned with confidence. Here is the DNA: TGTGCCAGCAGCCAAACTACATTATCCTCCTACAATGAGCAGTTCTTC. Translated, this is CASSQTTLSSYNEQFF.